A selection of T cell receptor beta chains follows, all from one sample in a study of vaccination and CD4 T cells after COVID-19. From the PCR reads, TCRdb called clonotypes with MiXCR, one entry per CDR3 protein. This table holds 20,000 to 25,000 distinct CDR3 sequences, about 39% found once. The antigens for these receptors are not known. The starting material was CD4+ T cells from blood, cultured in vitro, obtained before SARS-CoV-2 vaccination. The receptors shown here come from a human donor who had recovered from COVID-19. Both conserved end residues are part of each CDR3. The order of the fields is clone size, J gene, D gene, V gene, CDR3 protein, CDR3 DNA. A D gene is named only where the DNA matches it firmly. Clone size is stated in some rows and not others, as once, few, many or a class when expanded.

abundance: .; j_gene: TRBJ2-3; d_gene: TRBD1; v_gene: TRBV2; CDR3aa: CASSVDRAIADTQYF; CDR3nt: TGTGCCAGCAGTGTTGACAGGGCTATTGCAGATACGCAGTATTTT
abundance: .; j_gene: TRBJ2-3; d_gene: .; v_gene: TRBV4-1; CDR3aa: CASSRAKGDTQYF; CDR3nt: TGCGCCAGCAGTAGGGCAAAGGGGGATACGCAGTATTTT
abundance: few; j_gene: TRBJ2-5; d_gene: .; v_gene: TRBV7-3; CDR3aa: CASSFGTGLETQYF; CDR3nt: TGTGCCAGCAGCTTCGGCACAGGGCTAGAGACCCAGTACTTC
abundance: .; j_gene: TRBJ2-5; d_gene: TRBD1; v_gene: TRBV6-2/TRBV6-3; CDR3aa: CASGNRGFETQYF; CDR3nt: TGTGCCAGCGGTAACAGGGGATTCGAGACCCAGTACTTC
abundance: few; j_gene: TRBJ1-2; d_gene: .; v_gene: TRBV28; CDR3aa: CASRKTENYGYTF; CDR3nt: TGTGCCAGTAGAAAGACAGAAAACTATGGCTACACCTTC
abundance: .; j_gene: TRBJ1-1; d_gene: TRBD1; v_gene: TRBV27; CDR3aa: CASNQGGEAFF; CDR3nt: TGTGCCAGCAACCAGGGGGGTGAAGCTTTCTTT
abundance: .; j_gene: TRBJ2-1; d_gene: TRBD1; v_gene: TRBV5-8; CDR3aa: CASSLDRGAYNEQFF; CDR3nt: TGTGCCAGCAGCTTGGACAGGGGAGCCTACAATGAGCAGTTCTTC
abundance: few; j_gene: TRBJ1-1; d_gene: .; v_gene: TRBV14; CDR3aa: CASSQVARAVEAFF; CDR3nt: TGTGCCAGCAGCCAGGTCGCCCGGGCTGTTGAAGCTTTCTTT
abundance: .; j_gene: TRBJ1-2; d_gene: TRBD1; v_gene: TRBV29-1; CDR3aa: CSVPQGDTLYGYTF; CDR3nt: TGCAGCGTCCCCCAGGGGGACACCCTCTATGGCTACACCTTC
abundance: few; j_gene: TRBJ2-5; d_gene: TRBD2; v_gene: TRBV7-8; CDR3aa: CASSLEAGVEETQYF; CDR3nt: TGTGCCAGCAGCTTAGAAGCGGGAGTCGAGGAGACCCAGTACTTC
abundance: .; j_gene: TRBJ2-3; d_gene: TRBD2; v_gene: TRBV20-1; CDR3aa: CSAPLAGTDTQYF; CDR3nt: TGCAGTGCTCCACTAGCGGGTACAGATACGCAGTATTTT
abundance: .; j_gene: TRBJ2-1; d_gene: TRBD2; v_gene: TRBV5-4; CDR3aa: CASSLKTSGYNEQFF; CDR3nt: TGTGCCAGCAGCTTGAAGACTAGCGGCTACAATGAGCAGTTCTTC
abundance: .; j_gene: TRBJ1-1; d_gene: TRBD1; v_gene: TRBV20-1; CDR3aa: CSAWPGQSGAEAFF; CDR3nt: TGCAGTGCTTGGCCGGGACAGAGCGGCGCTGAAGCTTTCTTT
abundance: .; j_gene: TRBJ2-7; d_gene: .; v_gene: TRBV19; CDR3aa: CASSIGQGFSEQYF; CDR3nt: TGTGCCAGTAGTATTGGGCAGGGGTTCAGCGAGCAGTACTTC
abundance: few; j_gene: TRBJ1-2; d_gene: TRBD1; v_gene: TRBV20-1; CDR3aa: CSAGGGFISPDRRNYGYTF; CDR3nt: TGCAGTGCTGGGGGGGGCTTCATTTCGCCGGACAGGAGGAACTATGGCTACACCTTC
abundance: .; j_gene: TRBJ2-7; d_gene: .; v_gene: TRBV6-2/TRBV6-3; CDR3aa: CASSSPRQLYYEQYF; CDR3nt: TGTGCCAGCAGTTCCCCTCGACAGCTCTACTACGAGCAGTACTTC
abundance: .; j_gene: TRBJ2-5; d_gene: .; v_gene: TRBV15; CDR3aa: CATSRPGQYQETQYF; CDR3nt: TGTGCCACCAGCAGACCTGGACAGTACCAAGAGACCCAGTACTTC
abundance: .; j_gene: TRBJ2-3; d_gene: .; v_gene: TRBV7-2; CDR3aa: CASSLVADRRDTQYF; CDR3nt: TGTGCCAGCAGCTTAGTAGCGGATCGGAGAGATACGCAGTATTTT
abundance: .; j_gene: TRBJ1-2; d_gene: .; v_gene: TRBV7-8; CDR3aa: CASSLGQNYGYTF; CDR3nt: TGTGCCAGCAGCTTAGGACAAAACTATGGCTACACCTTC
abundance: .; j_gene: TRBJ2-5; d_gene: .; v_gene: TRBV19; CDR3aa: CASSISTGRLETQYF; CDR3nt: TGTGCCAGTAGTATCTCAACAGGGCGTTTAGAGACCCAGTACTTC
abundance: .; j_gene: TRBJ2-1; d_gene: .; v_gene: TRBV5-6; CDR3aa: CASSLQMGRNEQFF; CDR3nt: TGTGCCAGCAGCTTGCAAATGGGCAGGAATGAGCAGTTCTTC
abundance: .; j_gene: TRBJ1-1; d_gene: .; v_gene: TRBV30; CDR3aa: CAWRRKVLGEAFF; CDR3nt: TGTGCCTGGAGGCGAAAAGTCCTGGGTGAAGCTTTCTTT
abundance: .; j_gene: TRBJ2-2; d_gene: TRBD2; v_gene: TRBV10-2; CDR3aa: CASSDSGSKFGELFF; CDR3nt: TGCGCCAGCAGTGACAGCGGGAGTAAATTCGGGGAGCTGTTTTTT
abundance: .; j_gene: TRBJ2-5; d_gene: TRBD2; v_gene: TRBV5-1; CDR3aa: CASSPTSGRAAETQYF; CDR3nt: TGCGCCAGCAGCCCGACTAGCGGGAGGGCCGCAGAGACCCAGTACTTC
abundance: few; j_gene: TRBJ1-2; d_gene: TRBD1; v_gene: TRBV11-3; CDR3aa: CASSARRDRAGYTF; CDR3nt: TGTGCCAGCAGCGCCCGCCGGGACAGAGCCGGCTACACCTTC
abundance: .; j_gene: TRBJ2-3; d_gene: .; v_gene: TRBV20-1; CDR3aa: CSARVGEWVDTQYF; CDR3nt: TGCAGTGCTAGAGTTGGGGAGTGGGTAGATACGCAGTATTTT
abundance: .; j_gene: TRBJ2-2; d_gene: TRBD2; v_gene: TRBV7-9; CDR3aa: CASSNRRGSQVAGELFF; CDR3nt: TGTGCCAGCAGCAATCGGCGGGGGAGCCAAGTCGCCGGGGAGCTGTTTTTT
abundance: few; j_gene: TRBJ1-5; d_gene: .; v_gene: TRBV19; CDR3aa: CATRGGINQPQHF; CDR3nt: TGTGCCACTCGGGGGGGGATCAATCAGCCCCAGCATTTT
abundance: .; j_gene: TRBJ2-5; d_gene: TRBD2; v_gene: TRBV6-2/TRBV6-3; CDR3aa: CASSYRTSGGTTQYF; CDR3nt: TGTGCCAGCAGTTATAGGACTAGCGGGGGTACAACCCAGTACTTC
abundance: .; j_gene: TRBJ1-6; d_gene: .; v_gene: TRBV5-1; CDR3aa: CASSLDSLANSPLHF; CDR3nt: TGCGCCAGCAGCTTGGACAGCTTAGCTAATTCACCCCTCCACTTT
abundance: .; j_gene: TRBJ2-7; d_gene: TRBD2; v_gene: TRBV12-3/TRBV12-4; CDR3aa: CASSLWASGGAKSYEQYF; CDR3nt: TGTGCCAGCAGTTTATGGGCTAGCGGGGGGGCCAAATCCTACGAGCAGTACTTC
abundance: once; j_gene: TRBJ1-5; d_gene: .; v_gene: TRBV6-2/TRBV6-3; CDR3aa: CASSYAGTQPQHF; CDR3nt: TGTGCCAGCAGTTACGCGGGCACTCAGCCCCAGCATTTT
abundance: .; j_gene: TRBJ1-1; d_gene: .; v_gene: TRBV6-1; CDR3aa: CASNPGVRNTEAFF; CDR3nt: TGTGCCAGCAATCCCGGGGTCAGGAACACTGAAGCTTTCTTT
abundance: .; j_gene: TRBJ1-1; d_gene: .; v_gene: TRBV2; CDR3aa: CAGNRESGTEAFF; CDR3nt: TGTGCCGGCAACAGGGAATCGGGGACTGAAGCTTTCTTT
abundance: .; j_gene: TRBJ2-7; d_gene: .; v_gene: TRBV20-1; CDR3aa: CSARAGGGQYF; CDR3nt: TGCAGTGCTAGAGCTGGGGGCGGGCAGTACTTC
abundance: .; j_gene: TRBJ2-2; d_gene: .; v_gene: TRBV28; CDR3aa: CASSLDSRWVSGELFF; CDR3nt: TGTGCCAGCAGTTTGGACAGTCGGTGGGTGTCCGGGGAGCTGTTTTTT
abundance: .; j_gene: TRBJ1-2; d_gene: TRBD1; v_gene: TRBV27; CDR3aa: CASKTGNYGYTF; CDR3nt: TGTGCCAGCAAGACAGGGAACTATGGCTACACCTTC
abundance: .; j_gene: TRBJ1-1; d_gene: .; v_gene: TRBV6-2/TRBV6-3; CDR3aa: CASSSRRRINTEAFF; CDR3nt: TGTGCCAGCAGCTCGCGTCGGCGGATTAACACTGAAGCTTTCTTT
abundance: few; j_gene: TRBJ2-1; d_gene: .; v_gene: TRBV24-1; CDR3aa: CATSDDPGVNEQFF; CDR3nt: TGTGCCACCAGTGATGACCCCGGGGTCAATGAGCAGTTCTTC
abundance: .; j_gene: TRBJ2-3; d_gene: TRBD2; v_gene: TRBV7-7; CDR3aa: CASSPAGATTDTQYF; CDR3nt: TGTGCCAGCAGCCCAGCGGGGGCGACCACAGATACGCAGTATTTT
abundance: .; j_gene: TRBJ2-3; d_gene: .; v_gene: TRBV7-3; CDR3aa: CASSLSGPDTQYF; CDR3nt: TGTGCCAGCAGCTTATCGGGACCAGATACGCAGTATTTT
abundance: once; j_gene: TRBJ1-6; d_gene: .; v_gene: TRBV4-2; CDR3aa: CASSQDPVGDSPLHF; CDR3nt: TGTGCCAGCAGCCAAGATCCTGTGGGGGACTCACCCCTCCACTTT
abundance: .; j_gene: TRBJ2-2; d_gene: .; v_gene: TRBV11-3; CDR3aa: CASSLEIGRGTGELFF; CDR3nt: TGTGCCAGCAGCTTAGAGATAGGAAGAGGGACCGGGGAGCTGTTTTTT